A single sample is the source of the 24 T cell receptor beta chains below, sequenced in a study of beta chain features in type 1 diabetes. Their target antigens are unknown. Study outcomes and limitations: Type 1 diabetes patients showed a moderate but significant shortening of TCRB CDR3s in all four CD4+ subsets.

As every portion of the isolated RNA was reverse transcribed, the sequencing read expressed TCRB transcripts. TCRdb's copy holds only in-frame clones and misses some; the assay was immunoSEQ multiplex PCR. This sample has almost 350,000 clones, with roughly 9% found just once. Sequences were obtained from central memory CD4+ T cells from blood. The receptors originated from a man between 25 and 39 years old with type 1 diabetes.

This clone was seen ten or more times. The chain links TRBV30 to TRBJ1-4; D gene uncertain. The CDR3 has 12 residues. V shed 1 base and J shed 5 bases, with 5 bases lying between them. Per germline, CDR1 GTSNPN and CDR2 SVGIG (reference sequence). CDR3 nucleotide sequence: TGTGCCTGGAGTGCCAGCAATGAAAAACTGTTTTTT. Protein: CAWSASNEKLFF.

This clone occurred a few times. The chain recombines TRBV7-2 with TRBJ1-2, with TRBD1 as a possible D gene (6 bases). Germline V gene data show CDR1 as SGHTA and CDR2 as FQGNSA. Trimming removed 5 bases at V and 3 bases at J, with 16 bases between. The CDR3 has 15 residues. Written as DNA, the CDR3 is TGTGCCAGCAGCCCCCTGCGAGGGGGACACTATGGCTACACCTTC. Translating it yields CASSPLRGGHYGYTF. The entire variable domain, with the rest obtained from reference TRBV7-2 and TRBJ1-2, is as follows: GAGVSQSPSNKVTEKGKDVELRCDPISGHTALYWYRQSLGQGLEFLIYFQGNSAPDKSGLPSDRFSAERTGGSVSTLTIQRTQQEDSAVYLCASSPLRGGHYGYTFGSGTRLTVV.

This clone occurred many times. The J gene is TRBJ2-4, the V gene TRBV30, with D maybe TRBD1 (7 bases). Germline lookup yields CDR1 GTSNPN and CDR2 SVGIG (reference sequence). The CDR3 has 15 amino acids. The V and J ends lost 3 bases and 0 bases respectively, with 12 bases between them. CDR3: CAWSYRGLAKNIQYF. CDR3 coding DNA: TGTGCCTGGAGCTACAGGGGACTAGCCAAAAACATTCAGTACTTC.

There are a few counts of this clone. The chain has TRBV6-1 and TRBJ1-2, with 9 bases identical to TRBD1. The CDR3 totals 16 residues. Germline-derived CDR1 and CDR2 are MNHNS and SASEGT. After removal of 4 bases from V and 2 bases from J, the junction contained 8 bases not matched to a gene. This chain's CDR3 is CASSASRDRANYGYTF. The CDR3 DNA is TGTGCCAGCAGTGCAAGCCGGGACAGGGCCAACTATGGCTACACCTTC.

This clone was recorded a few times. V usage is TRBV5-4 and J usage is TRBJ2-1; maybe TRBD2 (6 bases). V lost 4 bases, J lost 10 bases, and 21 bases lay in between. The CDR3 runs 15 residues. Germline CDR1 is SGHNT and CDR2 is YYREEE (reference sequence). CDR3 region: CASSLGGPTVGEQFF. CDR3 sequence (DNA): TGTGCCAGCAGCCTGGGGGGACCGACGGTTGGAGAGCAGTTCTTC.

DNA of the CDR3: TGTGCCAGCAGCCCCCGGGACTCCACAGATACGCAGTATTTT. It encodes CASSPRDSTDTQYF. The genes are TRBV4-2 and TRBJ2-3; D is possibly TRBD2 (6 bases). Trimming pared 4 bases from V and 2 bases from J, leaving 10 bases between. CDR1 and CDR2 (germline): LGHNA, YNFKEQ. CDR3 length equals 14 residues.

The chain uses TRBV4-3 and TRBJ1-3, with 11 bases that match TRBD1. The V gene end was trimmed by 5 bases and the J gene end by 8 bases; junction bases not matched to a gene: 8. There are 15 residues in the CDR3. CDR1 is LGHNA and CDR2 is YSLEER in the germline V gene. CDR3 residues: CASSLRTGGEDTIYF. CDR3 DNA sequence: TGCGCCAGCAGCTTACGGACAGGGGGCGAAGACACCATATATTTT.

This clone was counted at least ten times. V is TRBV9 and J is TRBJ1-6, with D hard to call. Germline V lookup: CDR1 SGDLS, CDR2 YYNGEE. The CDR3 contains 13 residues. Trimming removed 4 bases from V and 11 bases from J, with 13 bases in between. The CDR3 spells CASSPADTTPLHF. The CDR3 DNA reads as TGTGCCAGCAGCCCCGCCGACACAACACCCCTCCACTTT.

This clone was found many times. The sample has other DNA sequences that encode this CDR3 too. The chain employs TRBV2 and TRBJ1-5; D gene unclear. CDR1 SNHLY and CDR2 FYNNEI come from the germline V gene. V was trimmed by 4 bases and J by 1 base, leaving 2 bases between them. The CDR3 is made up of 12 amino acids. CDR3 amino acids: CASSGSNQPQHF. The CDR3 DNA sequence: TGTGCCAGCAGTGGGAGCAATCAGCCCCAGCATTTT. Full variable domain (rest looked up from reference TRBV2 and TRBJ1-5): EPEVTQTPSHQVTQMGQEVILRCVPISNHLYFYWYRQILGQKVEFLVSFYNNEISEKSEIFDDQFSVERPDGSNFTLKIRSTKLEDSAMYFCASSGSNQPQHFGDGTRLSIL.

This clone was found a few times. The V and J genes are TRBV29-1 and TRBJ2-5; D is undetermined. Germline CDR1 is SQVTM and CDR2 is ANQGSEA. The CDR3 spans 13 residues. The V gene lost 1 base and the J gene lost 4 bases, with 10 bases spanning the gap. The CDR3 protein is CSVEGAYRETQYF. DNA for the CDR3: TGCAGCGTTGAAGGAGCCTATAGAGAGACCCAGTACTTC.

This CDR3 reads CASREGVVNSPLHF. DNA for the CDR3: TGTGCCAGCCGCGAGGGGGTTGTTAATTCACCCCTCCACTTT. The J gene is TRBJ1-6, the V gene TRBV7-2; TRBD1 might be the D (6 bases). Germline V gene lookup returns CDR1 SGHTA and CDR2 FQGNSA. V lost 8 bases and J 6 bases, leaving 14 bases between the germline ends. The CDR3 has 14 residues.

The CDR3 reads CASSPGTGPTEAFF. Here the CDR3 DNA reads TGTGCCAGCTCACCAGGAACAGGGCCCACTGAAGCTTTCTTT. J is TRBJ1-1 and V is TRBV18; maybe TRBD1 (6 bases). The germline V gene encodes CDR1 KGHSH and CDR2 LQKENI. The length of the CDR3 is 14 residues. V shed 2 bases and J shed 4 bases, with 11 bases lying between them.

The V call is TRBV10-3, the J call TRBJ1-6; D remains unclear. CDR1 and CDR2 from the germline V gene are ENHRY and SYGVKD. V lost 2 bases, J lost 10 bases, and 18 bases lay in between. CDR3 length: 16 residues. The CDR3 DNA is TGTGCCATCAGTGAGATGTCTAGGTTGGAGTGGTCACCCCTCCACTTT. Residues: CAISEMSRLEWSPLHF.

This clone showed up just a few times. The gene calls are TRBV25-1 and TRBJ2-1; the D gene could be TRBD1 or TRBD2 (5 bases each). This CDR3 is 15 amino acids long. V was pared by 1 base and J by 6 bases, with 13 bases between. Germline CDR1 is MGHDK and CDR2 is SYGVNS. The CDR3 reads CASSEWGTSGNEQFF. CDR3 nucleotides: TGTGCCAGCAGTGAATGGGGGACCTCTGGCAATGAGCAGTTCTTC.

Of note for this clone: At one of its ends the junction is not consistent with the germline gene, which may arise from a read error. The chain uses TRBV7-9 and TRBJ2-5, with 8 bases matching TRBD2. From germline, CDR1 is SEHNR and CDR2 FQNEAQ (reference sequence). The CDR3 sequence is 14 residues long. CDR3 sequence: CASSLAGAAETQYF. The DNA for the CDR3 is TGTGCCAGCAGCCTAGCGGGCGCAGCAGAGACCCAGTACTTC. The variable domain in full, completed from reference TRBV7-9 and TRBJ2-5, reads DTGVSQNPRHKITKRGQNVTFRCDPISEHNRLYWYRQTLGQGPEFLTYFQNEAQLEKSRLLSDRFSAERPKGSFSTLEIQRTEQGDSAMYLCASSLAGAAETQYFGPGTRLLVL.

The genes are TRBV29-1 and TRBJ1-4, with 8 bases lining up with TRBD1. Unmatched junction bases numbered 4, after V lost 5 bases and J lost 8 bases. Germline CDR1 reads SQVTM; CDR2 reads ANQGSEA. The CDR3 runs 12 residues. CDR3: CSVRDRREKLFF. CDR3 DNA sequence: TGCAGCGTTAGGGACAGGCGCGAAAAACTGTTTTTT.

This clone was counted a few times. This sample includes further DNA sequences coding for the same CDR3. V is TRBV7-6 and J is TRBJ2-5, with TRBD2 matching over 13 bases. The CDR3 runs 15 residues. Trimming at V came to 4 bases and at J to 2 bases, leaving 1 base not matched to a gene. The germline V gene encodes CDR1 SGHVS and CDR2 FNYEAQ. DNA for the CDR3: TGTGCCAGCAGCTCGACTAGCGGGGGGCAAGAGACCCAGTACTTC. Translated: CASSSTSGGQETQYF.

This chain links TRBV29-1 with TRBJ1-5; D not certain. Looked up from germline, CDR1 is SQVTM and CDR2 is ANQGSEA. V lost 4 bases, J lost 6 bases, and 13 bases lay in between. This CDR3 is 13 amino acids long. The chain's CDR3 is CSVVGSEGQPQHF. Here the CDR3 DNA reads TGCAGCGTTGTGGGGTCCGAGGGTCAGCCCCAGCATTTT.

The V gene is TRBV7-9, the J gene TRBJ2-5; 7 positions match TRBD1. This CDR3 has 14 amino acids. The germline gives CDR1 SEHNR, CDR2 FQNEAQ (reference sequence). The trim removed 4 bases at V and 5 bases at J, leaving 7 bases unmatched. In nucleotides, the CDR3 is TGTGCCAGCAGCTCGACGGACAGGAGGGAGACCCAGTACTTC. Translating gives CASSSTDRRETQYF.

This clone showed up many times. The chain employs TRBV7-2 and TRBJ1-2, with 8 bases identical to TRBD1. CDR1 is SGHTA and CDR2 is FQGNSA in the germline V gene. The CDR3 consists of 16 residues. The V and J ends lost 5 bases and 5 bases, in that order; junction bases with no gene match: 13. This CDR3 reads CASSPRDRLPSYGYTF. CDR3 DNA sequence: TGTGCCAGCAGCCCCCGGGACAGGCTTCCTTCATATGGCTACACCTTC.

The rearrangement joins TRBV6-1 to TRBJ2-7; 7 positions match TRBD1. The V and J ends lost 7 bases and 4 bases, in that order; junction bases with no gene match: 13. Germline CDR1 and CDR2: MNHNS and SASEGT. The CDR3 sequence is 15 residues long. The CDR3 loop reads CASKTGQTTQYEQYF. DNA of the CDR3: TGTGCCAGCAAGACGGGACAGACCACTCAATACGAGCAGTACTTC.

This clone was seen a handful of times. The V call is TRBV2, the J call TRBJ1-1, with 9 bases fitting TRBD1. CDR1 and CDR2 from the germline V gene are SNHLY and FYNNEI. J gave up 4 bases and V 5 bases, and 5 bases lay outside the gene matches. The CDR3 totals 14 residues. CDR3 sequence: CASSLQGATTEAFF. The CDR3 region has the DNA TGTGCCAGCAGTCTACAGGGGGCGACCACTGAAGCTTTCTTT. The full variable domain, rest sourced from reference TRBV2 and TRBJ1-1, is EPEVTQTPSHQVTQMGQEVILRCVPISNHLYFYWYRQILGQKVEFLVSFYNNEISEKSEIFDDQFSVERPDGSNFTLKIRSTKLEDSAMYFCASSLQGATTEAFFGQGTRLTVV.

This chain connects TRBV9 to TRBJ2-7; D tentatively fits TRBD1 or TRBD2 (7 bases each). The CDR3 length is 16 residues. Trimming removed 4 bases at V and 5 bases at J, with 22 bases between. Germline-derived CDR1 and CDR2 are SGDLS and YYNGEE. CDR3 nucleotides: TGTGCCAGCAGCCCAGAGGCTCAGGGGGGGCGCCACGAGCAGTACTTC. Translation: CASSPEAQGGRHEQYF.

The table lists this clone with a few counts. The gene calls are TRBV29-1 and TRBJ2-5, with TRBD2 matching 9 bases. Germline CDR1 and CDR2: SQVTM and ANQGSEA. The V and J ends lost 6 bases and 11 bases, in that order; junction bases with no gene match: 13. The CDR3 contains 13 residues. CDR3 in amino acids: CSVPRTSADSQYF. The CDR3 bases are TGCAGCGTCCCCCGGACTAGCGCGGATTCACAGTACTTC.